Sequencing of this T cell receptor (beta chain) was carried out in a study of beta chain features in type 1 diabetes. Expressed TCRB transcripts were sequenced because the entire RNA isolate underwent reverse transcription. Here immunoSEQ multiplex PCR was the method, and the copy in TCRdb shows in-frame clones only, minus some. Here the sample spans about 150,000 clones, over 8.5% being singletons. This clone appeared a few times. The sequencing sample was made of central memory CD4+ T cells from blood. This TCR derives from a man in his late teens or twenties in good health.

CDR3 sequence: CASSSTGIGEQFF. Written as DNA, the CDR3 is TGTGCCAGCAGTTCGACAGGGATCGGGGAGCAGTTCTTC. The chain joins TRBV28 to TRBJ2-1, with TRBD1 matching 7 bases. V was pared by 4 bases and J by 10 bases, with 7 bases of the junction left unmatched. The CDR3 spans 13 residues. The germline V gene has CDR1 MDHEN and CDR2 SYDVKM.